The clone carrying this T cell receptor (beta chain) appeared a few times. Its target is unknown. The sample is drawn from a study of CD8 T cells in ankylosing spondylitis. Molecular-barcoded quantitative 5'-RACE produced these TCR beta libraries. TCRdb re-derived calls from the 5' RACE reads in MiXCR, one entry per CDR3 protein. Among around 490,000 distinct CDR3 sequences listed, approximately 5.3% were seen once. Looked up from germline, CDR1 is MNHEY and CDR2 is SVGEGT. V dropped 6 bases and J dropped 3 bases, with 17 bases sitting between them. There are 15 residues in the CDR3. The study's findings and limits: Typical of ankylosing spondylitis blood, it appeared, was a TCR beta motif of eight highly homologous variants.

The TCR comes from a male donor with ankylosing spondylitis. The genes are TRBV6-2 or TRBV6-3 and TRBJ1-1; D gene uncertain. Sequencing was carried out using blood, either unsorted or a sorted T cell fraction (not recorded which). The CDR3 is CASSPLFFPYTEAFF. CDR3 in DNA: TGTGCCAGCAGCCCCCTATTTTTTCCGTACACTGAAGCTTTCTTT.